This entry lists 20 T cell receptor beta chains sequenced from one sample in a study of cytomegalovirus exposure and HLA in healthy donors. Researchers ran the PCR with 60 Vbeta and 13 Jbeta primers. Some clones are missing from TCRdb's copy, which holds only in-frame ones; the method was immunoSEQ multiplex PCR. This table holds about 99,000 clones, about three quarters found once. Sequencing used PBMCs. The receptors stem from a young woman in good health and CMV-seropositive.

V usage is TRBV29-1 and J usage is TRBJ2-2; D not certain. CDR1 and CDR2 (germline): SQVTM, ANQGSEA. V was shortened by 7 bases and J by 7 bases, with 10 bases between the two germline ends. The CDR3 has 11 amino acids. The CDR3 nucleotides read TGCAGCGGAGGAACGCTCGGGGAGCTGTTTTTT. Translating it yields CSGGTLGELFF.

This clone was seen only a few times. The chain uses TRBV2 and TRBJ1-5, with D perhaps TRBD1 (6 bases). The CDR3 has 15 amino acids. Trimming removed 2 bases from V and 5 bases from J, with 13 bases in between. CDR1 is SNHLY and CDR2 is FYNNEI in the germline V gene. This CDR3 reads CASSEWRTDDQPQHF. In nucleotides, the CDR3 is TGTGCCAGCAGTGAATGGAGGACAGATGATCAGCCCCAGCATTTT.

This clone was picked up one time. The V call is TRBV7-2, the J call TRBJ2-7; 7 bases align to TRBD1. Losses at the gene ends were 4 bases for V and 2 bases for J; bases not matched to a gene: 11. This CDR3 has 16 amino acids. Germline CDR1 and CDR2: SGHTA and FQGNSA. The CDR3 protein is CASSSPSDRITYEQYF. In DNA, the CDR3 is TGTGCCAGCAGCTCCCCTTCGGACAGGATTACCTACGAGCAGTACTTC. The full variable domain, in which reference TRBV7-2 and TRBJ2-7 provide the parts outside the CDR3, is GAGVSQSPSNKVTEKGKDVELRCDPISGHTALYWYRQSLGQGLEFLIYFQGNSAPDKSGLPSDRFSAERTGGSVSTLTIQRTQQEDSAVYLCASSSPSDRITYEQYFGPGTRLTVT.

The V gene is TRBV6-4, the J gene TRBJ1-1, with D possibly matching TRBD1 (6 bases). The CDR3 is made up of 14 amino acids. Germline lookup yields CDR1 MRHNA and CDR2 SNTAGT. The V and J ends lost 6 bases and 1 base respectively, with 12 bases between them. CDR3 DNA sequence: TGTGCCAGCAGCACAGGGCAAGAGAACACTGAAGCTTTCTTT. This translates into CASSTGQENTEAFF.

V usage is TRBV19 and J usage is TRBJ1-4, with TRBD1 matching 9 bases. The CDR3 loop spans 14 amino acids. CDR1 and CDR2 from the germline V gene are LNHDA and SQIVND (reference sequence). After removal of 3 bases from V and 6 bases from J, the junction contained 2 bases not matched to a gene. The CDR3 loop is CASSMGTGYEKLFF. Here the CDR3 DNA reads TGTGCCAGTAGTATGGGGACAGGGTATGAAAAACTGTTTTTT.

The chain joins TRBV5-6 to TRBJ1-1; 7 positions match TRBD1. V shed 3 bases and J 4 bases; nucleotides not matched to a gene: 9. CDR1 is SGHDT and CDR2 is YYEEEE in the germline V gene. This CDR3 has 15 amino acids. The CDR3 nucleotides are TGTGCCAGCAGCTCATTCGACAGGGTGGGCACTGAAGCTTTCTTT. Translated: CASSSFDRVGTEAFF.

The V gene is TRBV11-3, the J gene TRBJ1-2, with D possibly TRBD1 on 6 matching bases. This CDR3 contains 18 residues. Germline-derived CDR1 and CDR2 are SGHNT and YENEEA. Trimming shortened V by 5 bases and J by 3 bases, and 25 bases separated the two germline ends. The CDR3: CASSGSVGAPPKDYGYTF. Here the CDR3 DNA reads TGTGCCAGCAGCGGTTCTGTGGGGGCGCCCCCTAAGGACTATGGCTACACCTTC.

V and J are TRBV5-1 and TRBJ2-1; 9 positions match TRBD2. V shed 0 bases, J shed 7 bases, and the junction held 5 bases outside the gene matches. Germline V lookup: CDR1 SGHRS, CDR2 YFSETQ. There are 15 residues in the CDR3. The CDR3 region is CASSLVAGEGNEQFF. CDR3 nucleotide sequence: TGCGCCAGCAGCTTGGTAGCGGGAGAGGGGAATGAGCAGTTCTTC.

The V and J genes are TRBV6-4 and TRBJ2-1; 10 nucleotides agree with TRBD2. CDR1 and CDR2 (germline): MRHNA, SNTAGT. The V gene end was trimmed by 3 bases and the J gene end by 7 bases; junction bases not matched to a gene: 6. The CDR3 length is 15 residues. CDR3 in DNA: TGTGCCAGCAGTGAGAAGGGAGCGGGGGGGAATGAGCAGTTCTTC. It specifies CASSEKGAGGNEQFF.

This clone appeared once. The genes are TRBV9 and TRBJ2-7; unclear D gene. The CDR3 is 13 residues long. CDR1 is SGDLS and CDR2 is YYNGEE in the germline V gene. V gave up 3 bases and J gave up 3 bases, with 10 bases separating them. Written as DNA, the CDR3 is TGTGCCAGCAGCGCCCCTTCGGGCTACGAGCAGTACTTC. Translation gives CASSAPSGYEQYF.

This sequence joins TRBV6-5 and TRBJ1-5; TRBD1 is a possible D gene (6 bases). The CDR3 contains 13 residues. Trimming cost V 4 bases and J 7 bases, with 11 bases left between them. CDR1 and CDR2 from the germline V gene are MNHEY and SVGAGI. The CDR3 bases are TGTGCCAGCAGTTCAGGGGAAAACCAGCCCCAGCATTTT. It is translated as CASSSGENQPQHF.

The sample holds a few counts of this clone. V gene TRBV7-2 combines with J gene TRBJ1-2; no firm D call. CDR3 size: 13 residues. V dropped 1 base and J dropped 1 base, with 4 bases sitting between them. Looked up from germline, CDR1 is SGHTA and CDR2 is FQGNSA. This CDR3 reads CASSLVSNYGYTF. The CDR3 region has the DNA TGTGCCAGCAGCTTAGTCAGTAACTATGGCTACACCTTC.

This chain links TRBV2 with TRBJ2-7; the match to TRBD2 covers 7 bases. Germline CDR1 reads SNHLY; CDR2 reads FYNNEI. Germline trimming cut 5 bases from V and 0 bases from J; bases unmatched to any gene: 4. This CDR3 contains 14 residues. This chain's CDR3 is CASSTSAVSYEQYF. DNA of the CDR3: TGTGCCAGCAGTACTAGCGCCGTCTCCTACGAGCAGTACTTC.

The rearrangement links TRBV11-2 to TRBJ2-3; 7 nucleotides agree with TRBD2. The CDR3 has 15 amino acids. Germline CDR1 reads SGHAT; CDR2 reads FQNNGV. V gave up 3 bases and J gave up 2 bases; unmatched junction bases: 5. The CDR3 protein is CASSFRSGITDTQYF. In DNA form, the CDR3 reads TGTGCCAGCAGCTTCCGGAGCGGGATCACAGATACGCAGTATTTT.

The rearrangement joins TRBV29-1 to TRBJ2-7; 10 positions agree with TRBD2. The CDR3 has 12 amino acids. The trim removed 5 bases at V and 5 bases at J, leaving 3 bases unmatched. In germline, CDR1 is SQVTM, CDR2 ANQGSEA. CDR3 sequence (DNA): TGCAGCGTTCCTAGCGGGAGCGACGAGCAGTACTTC. Translated, it gives CSVPSGSDEQYF.

V usage is TRBV11-3 and J usage is TRBJ2-1; TRBD1 might be the D (5 bases). Deletions cut 4 bases from V and 8 bases from J, with 15 bases between. This CDR3 has 14 residues. The germline CDR1 and CDR2 sequences are SGHNT and YENEEA. The CDR3 DNA follows: TGTGCCAGCAGCTCCGCCGCCCAGGGCTATGAGCAGTTCTTC. Protein product: CASSSAAQGYEQFF.

The chain couples TRBV6-1 to TRBJ2-7, with a possible D match to TRBD2 (6 bases). The length of the CDR3 is 10 residues. V lost 8 bases, J lost 7 bases, and 9 bases lay in between. The germline V gene encodes CDR1 MNHNS and CDR2 SASEGT. Here the CDR3 DNA reads TGTGCCAGCGGAGGGGTAGAGCAGTACTTC. Amino acids: CASGGVEQYF.

The chain is built from TRBV15 and TRBJ2-3; tentative D call: TRBD1 (6 bases). This CDR3 is 16 amino acids long. Trimming took 0 bases from V and 1 from J, leaving 11 bases between them. CDR1 and CDR2 from the germline V gene are LNHNV and YYDKDF (reference sequence). This CDR3 is CATSREGDIRTDTQYF. The CDR3 DNA reads as TGTGCCACCAGCAGAGAAGGGGACATACGCACAGATACGCAGTATTTT. Variable domain in full (rest from reference TRBV15 and TRBJ2-3): DAMVIQNPRYQVTQFGKPVTLSCSQTLNHNVMYWYQQKSSQAPKLLFHYYDKDFNNEADTPDNFQSRRPNTSFCFLDIRSPGLGDTAMYLCATSREGDIRTDTQYFGPGTRLTVL.

This chain connects TRBV20-1 to TRBJ2-3; D gene uncertain. V was trimmed by 5 bases and J by 6 bases, leaving 9 bases between them. The germline gives CDR1 DFQATT, CDR2 SNEGSKA (reference sequence). The length of the CDR3 is 11 residues. For the CDR3, the DNA is TGCAGTGCTGAGCTTGTGGATACGCAGTATTTT. Translated, it gives CSAELVDTQYF.

This chain connects TRBV2 to TRBJ1-2; no firm D call. CDR1 and CDR2 from the germline V gene are SNHLY and FYNNEI. This CDR3 spans 13 amino acids. V gave up 4 bases and J gave up 0 bases, with 6 bases separating them. CDR3 in amino acids: CASSARSNYGYTF. DNA of the CDR3: TGTGCCAGCAGTGCGCGATCTAACTATGGCTACACCTTC.